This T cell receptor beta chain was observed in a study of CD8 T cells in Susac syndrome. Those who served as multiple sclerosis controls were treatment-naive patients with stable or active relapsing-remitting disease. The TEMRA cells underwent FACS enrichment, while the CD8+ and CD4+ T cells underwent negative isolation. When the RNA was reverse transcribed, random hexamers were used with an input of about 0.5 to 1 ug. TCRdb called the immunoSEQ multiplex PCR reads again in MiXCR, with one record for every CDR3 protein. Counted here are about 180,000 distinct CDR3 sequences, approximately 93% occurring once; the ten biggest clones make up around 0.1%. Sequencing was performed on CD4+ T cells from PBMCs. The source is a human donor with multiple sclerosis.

CDR3 coding DNA: TGTGCCAGCAGTTCATTGCAGGGGGGGAGAACCCAGTACTTC. Translation: CASSSLQGGRTQYF. This chain links TRBV27 with TRBJ2-5; D possibly uses TRBD1 or TRBD2 (7 bases each). The CDR3 has 14 amino acids. CDR1 and CDR2 from the germline V gene are MNHEY and SMNVEV (reference sequence). V dropped 4 bases and J dropped 8 bases, with 17 bases sitting between them.